The 2 T cell receptor beta chains presented below share a single source sample, sequenced in a study of blood T cell repertoires in COVID-19. Produced via immunoSEQ multiplex PCR; TCRdb's table is partial and in-frame only. The sample shows some 89,000 clones, more than 60% of them seen only once. Sequencing input: peripheral blood. All receptors come from a man aged 65 to 85 with acute or convalescent COVID-19.

This clone was detected only once. This chain uses TRBV29-1 with TRBJ2-1, with D perhaps matching TRBD2 (5 bases). The V and J ends lost 6 bases and 8 bases respectively, with 11 bases between them. CDR3 length: 11 amino acids. Per germline, CDR1 SQVTM and CDR2 ANQGSEA. CDR3 sequence reads: CSVGEVYEQFF. CDR3 DNA sequence: TGCAGCGTCGGGGAAGTCTATGAGCAGTTCTTC.

This clone was detected a few times. V is TRBV11-3 and J is TRBJ2-1; 10 bases agree with TRBD1. The germline V gene encodes CDR1 SGHNT and CDR2 YENEEA. V dropped 5 bases and J dropped 6; count of bases not matched to a gene: 7. CDR3 size: 15 residues. As DNA, the CDR3 is TGTGCCAGCAGCCCGCCGGGACAGGGGAGCAATGAGCAGTTCTTC. Protein product: CASSPPGQGSNEQFF.